Described below is a single T cell receptor (beta chain) sequence and its context. The CDR3 is 15 residues long. After removal of 4 bases from V and 7 bases from J, the junction contained 5 bases not matched to a gene. Germline CDR1 and CDR2: MGHDK and SYGVNS. This entry is derived from a study of blood T cell repertoires in COVID-19. The wider study: Both acute and convalescent COVID-19 samples were obtained from the United States, Italy and Spain. T cells, B-cell-depleted T cells, or PBMCs provided the cDNA or gDNA that served as material.

Profiling relied on immunoSEQ multiplex PCR, and the TCRdb table lists in-frame clones only, not all of them. The sample comprises 40,000 to 55,000 clones, 80% to 90% of which are singletons, and approximately 7.6% rests with the top ten. Specimen: peripheral blood. The V gene is TRBV25-1, the J gene TRBJ1-4; the match to TRBD1 covers 11 bases. This TCR came from a human donor in a cohort sampled during active COVID-19. In DNA, the CDR3 is TGTGCCAGCAGTGCGAGGACAGGGGGCGTTGAAAAACTGTTTTTT. Encoded protein: CASSARTGGVEKLFF.